What follows are 27 T cell receptor beta chains derived from one specimen sequenced in a study of cytomegalovirus exposure and HLA in healthy donors. PCR used 60 Vbeta primers and 13 Jbeta primers. Measured with immunoSEQ multiplex PCR; TCRdb has only the in-frame clones, and not every one. The table counts fewer than 200,000 clones; around 1.2% lies in the top ten. The sequenced sample was PBMCs. The origin of the receptors is a woman between 55 and 75 years old in good health and CMV-seronegative.

The V and J genes are TRBV18 and TRBJ1-1; 9 nucleotides align to TRBD1. This CDR3 has 15 residues. The V gene's germline CDR1 is KGHSH and CDR2 LQKENI. After removal of 3 bases from V and 3 bases from J, the junction contained 5 bases not matched to a gene. In DNA, the CDR3 is TGTGCCAGCTCACCGTGGACAGGGGCGGACACTGAAGCTTTCTTT. This codes for CASSPWTGADTEAFF. The full variable domain, with the rest looked up from reference TRBV18 and TRBJ1-1, is NAGVMQNPRHLVRRRGQEARLRCSPMKGHSHVYWYRQLPEEGLKFMVYLQKENIIDESGMPKERFSAEFPKEGPSILRIQQVVRGDSAAYFCASSPWTGADTEAFFGQGTRLTVV.

The chain has TRBV7-2 and TRBJ1-1; 7 positions agree with TRBD1. The CDR3 spans 13 residues. J lost 10 bases, V lost 1 base, and 6 bases had no gene match. The germline CDR1 and CDR2 sequences are SGHTA and FQGNSA. In nucleotides, the CDR3 is TGTGCCAGCAGCTTAGTTGAGGGGGCATCAGCTTTCTTT. It translates to CASSLVEGASAFF.

The chain carries TRBV6-4 and TRBJ1-5, with D maybe TRBD1 (5 bases). Per germline, CDR1 MRHNA and CDR2 SNTAGT. The CDR3 has 14 residues. Trimming removed 7 bases from V and 6 bases from J, with 16 bases in between. The CDR3 loop reads CASKQVPGFQPQHF. The CDR3 nucleotides are TGTGCCAGCAAACAGGTTCCGGGCTTTCAGCCCCAGCATTTT.

Of note for this clone: This CDR3 is also generated by other DNA sequences in the sample. V is TRBV19 and J is TRBJ1-2; D is possibly TRBD1 (5 bases). CDR1 is LNHDA, CDR2 SQIVND, per germline (reference sequence). The CDR3 sequence is 13 residues long. V lost 2 bases and J 4 bases, leaving 8 bases between the germline ends. The CDR3 loop is CASSIRQGYGYTF. DNA for the CDR3: TGTGCCAGTAGTATACGGCAGGGCTATGGCTACACCTTC.

The chain's CDR3 is CASSTDRGGYTF. The CDR3 DNA follows: TGTGCCAGCAGTACGGACAGGGGGGGCTACACCTTC. The chain is built from TRBV2 and TRBJ1-2; 10 bases align to TRBD1. Germline trimming cut 5 bases from V and 8 bases from J; bases unmatched to any gene: 2. Looked up from germline, CDR1 is SNHLY and CDR2 is FYNNEI. There are 12 residues in the CDR3.

The rearrangement uses TRBV19 and TRBJ2-3, with D possibly being TRBD1 (5 bases). Trimming removed 3 bases from V and 3 bases from J, with 16 bases in between. In germline, CDR1 is LNHDA, CDR2 SQIVND (reference sequence). The CDR3 runs 16 residues. The CDR3 is CASSMGPSVWTDTQYF. The CDR3 DNA is TGTGCCAGTAGTATGGGGCCCTCAGTGTGGACAGATACGCAGTATTTT.

The chain has TRBV14 and TRBJ2-7; 8 bases fit TRBD2. CDR3 length: 15 residues. Trimming removed 2 bases from V and 3 bases from J; junction bases left unmatched: 6. Germline CDR1 is SGHDN and CDR2 is FVKESK. The CDR3 reads CASSQPTGLDYEQYF. CDR3 nucleotide sequence: TGTGCCAGCAGCCAACCCACGGGACTAGACTACGAGCAGTACTTC.

This chain uses TRBV18 with TRBJ2-2; a possible D gene is TRBD2 (5 bases). Germline values: CDR1 KGHSH, CDR2 LQKENI. CDR3 length equals 14 residues. V lost 5 bases and J 7 bases, leaving 14 bases between the germline ends. The CDR3 sequence: CASSTKLEIGELFF. As DNA, the CDR3 is TGTGCCAGCTCAACAAAACTAGAAATCGGGGAGCTGTTTTTT.

The rearrangement links TRBV28 to TRBJ1-5, with 9 bases aligning to TRBD1. V lost 5 bases to trimming and J lost 1 base; unmatched junction nucleotides: 12. The CDR3 sequence is 18 residues long. The germline V gene has CDR1 MDHEN and CDR2 SYDVKM. This chain's CDR3 is CASSGTGIKRGSNQPQHF. For the CDR3, the DNA is TGTGCCAGCAGTGGGACAGGGATCAAACGAGGGAGCAATCAGCCCCAGCATTTT.

The chain is built from TRBV6-4 and TRBJ1-1; D is undetermined. The CDR3 extends over 15 amino acids. V dropped 0 bases and J dropped 1 base, with 9 bases sitting between them. Looked up from germline, CDR1 is MRHNA and CDR2 is SNTAGT. The DNA for the CDR3 is TGTGCCAGCAGTGACTCGGCCGAATCGAACACTGAAGCTTTCTTT. Its protein is CASSDSAESNTEAFF.

The rearrangement links TRBV7-9 to TRBJ2-7, with 7 bases lining up with TRBD1. Germline CDR1 is SEHNR and CDR2 is FQNEAQ (reference sequence). Germline trimming cut 3 bases from V and 0 bases from J; bases unmatched to any gene: 5. CDR3 size: 15 residues. CDR3 residues: CASSFEGAYSYEQYF. As DNA, the CDR3 is TGTGCCAGCAGCTTTGAGGGGGCCTACTCCTACGAGCAGTACTTC.

The chain links TRBV11-2 to TRBJ2-3, with TRBD1 as a possible D gene (6 bases). Between the trimmed V and J ends, which lost 6 bases and 6 bases, there was a span of 13 bases. This CDR3 is 13 amino acids long. The germline V gene has CDR1 SGHAT and CDR2 FQNNGV. CDR3 loop: CASRRRGRDTQYF. The CDR3 region has the DNA TGTGCCAGCAGGCGCAGGGGACGGGATACGCAGTATTTT.

The rearrangement links TRBV14 to TRBJ2-5; no firm D call. The end of the DNA aligns better with TRBJ2-7, so the J call may be wrong. Germline-derived CDR1 and CDR2 are SGHDN and FVKESK. The CDR3 has 13 residues. CDR3 protein: CASSHIVSYEQYF. The CDR3 nucleotides are TGTGCCAGCAGCCATATTGTAAGCTACGAGCAGTACTTC.

V is TRBV28 and J is TRBJ2-7, with no clear D. V lost 2 bases and J lost 2, with 16 bases in between. CDR3 length equals 16 residues. Germline V gene data show CDR1 as MDHEN and CDR2 as SYDVKM. The CDR3 DNA reads as TGTGCCAGCAGTTTAAAGCGATCCTCTGGTACCTACGAGCAGTACTTC. This codes for CASSLKRSSGTYEQYF.

This chain connects TRBV19 to TRBJ2-7; 9 bases match TRBD2. Germline-derived CDR1 and CDR2 are LNHDA and SQIVND (reference sequence). This CDR3 spans 15 amino acids. V shed 5 bases, J shed 3 bases, and the junction held 8 bases outside the gene matches. The CDR3, as DNA: TGTGCCAGTAGTGGAGGACTAGCGAGTTACTACGAGCAGTACTTC. It yields the protein CASSGGLASYYEQYF.

The V and J genes are TRBV2 and TRBJ2-5, with TRBD2 matching over 7 bases. J gave up 5 bases and V 10 bases, and 13 bases lay outside the gene matches. In germline, CDR1 is SNHLY, CDR2 FYNNEI. The CDR3 length is 14 residues. CDR3 protein: CATNTRAGVETQYF. The CDR3 DNA sequence: TGTGCCACCAATACAAGGGCGGGAGTGGAGACCCAGTACTTC.

The rearrangement uses TRBV2 and TRBJ1-1; 8 bases are shared with TRBD1. The V gene end was trimmed by 6 bases and the J gene end by 3 bases; junction bases not matched to a gene: 12. This CDR3 spans 16 amino acids. Germline-derived CDR1 and CDR2 are SNHLY and FYNNEI. This CDR3 reads CASSDQGAEHYTEAFF. In DNA, the CDR3 is TGTGCCAGCAGCGACCAGGGGGCGGAACATTACACTGAAGCTTTCTTT.

The genes are TRBV7-2 and TRBJ1-1; D unresolved. Deletions cut 1 base from V and 3 bases from J, with 6 bases between. Germline loops: CDR1 SGHTA, CDR2 FQGNSA. The CDR3 has 13 amino acids. In DNA form, the CDR3 reads TGTGCCAGCAGCTTAGAGCGGGACACTGAAGCTTTCTTT. It is translated as CASSLERDTEAFF.

V usage is TRBV11-2 and J usage is TRBJ2-7; maybe TRBD2 (6 bases). Germline lookup yields CDR1 SGHAT and CDR2 FQNNGV. V lost 1 base, J lost 7 bases, and 8 bases lay in between. The CDR3 totals 12 residues. CDR3 nucleotide sequence: TGTGCCAGCAGCTTAGGGGGGGTGGAGCAGTACTTC. Translating it yields CASSLGGVEQYF.

The V gene is TRBV2, the J gene TRBJ2-5; no clear D gene. The ends were cut back, 4 bases at V and 2 bases at J, with 8 bases in the middle. Germline assignment: CDR1 SNHLY and CDR2 FYNNEI. CDR3 length: 13 residues. CDR3 coding DNA: TGTGCCAGCAGTGGTAACAGACAAGAGACCCAGTACTTC. It yields the protein CASSGNRQETQYF. The full variable domain, in which reference TRBV2 and TRBJ2-5 provide the parts outside the CDR3, is EPEVTQTPSHQVTQMGQEVILRCVPISNHLYFYWYRQILGQKVEFLVSFYNNEISEKSEIFDDQFSVERPDGSNFTLKIRSTKLEDSAMYFCASSGNRQETQYFGPGTRLLVL.

This chain links TRBV6-5 with TRBJ2-5; weak D call: TRBD1 (6 bases). The CDR3 is 14 residues long. Germline lookup yields CDR1 MNHEY and CDR2 SVGAGI. The V end lost 2 bases, the J end lost 5 bases, and 12 bases lay between the germline ends. The CDR3 reads CASSYRTGSETQYF. CDR3 nucleotide sequence: TGTGCCAGCAGTTACCGCACAGGGTCGGAGACCCAGTACTTC.

The genes are TRBV9 and TRBJ2-1, with a weak D call TRBD2 (6 bases). Trimming removed 3 bases from V and 8 bases from J, with 18 bases in between. The CDR3 extends over 15 amino acids. Germline assignment: CDR1 SGDLS and CDR2 YYNGEE. The CDR3: CASSAIPSGWDEQFF. The DNA for the CDR3 is TGTGCCAGCAGCGCCATCCCAAGCGGGTGGGATGAGCAGTTCTTC.

The chain is built from TRBV10-2 and TRBJ2-7; D may be TRBD2 (5 bases). Germline-derived CDR1 and CDR2 are WSHSY and SAAADI. This CDR3 comprises 17 residues. The V end lost 0 bases, the J end lost 2 bases, and 17 bases lay between the germline ends. The CDR3 DNA is TGCGCCAGCAGTGAGTCGCGGGTGGGAGCTACCCCCTACGAGCAGTACTTC. Encoded protein: CASSESRVGATPYEQYF.

The chain is built from TRBV10-3 and TRBJ1-4; D not resolved. This CDR3 comprises 15 residues. V lost 3 bases, J lost 3 bases, and 11 bases lay in between. Germline V gene data show CDR1 as ENHRY and CDR2 as SYGVKD. The CDR3 coding sequence is TGTGCCATCAGTGATAAAGAGGGCCCTAATGAAAAACTGTTTTTT. Protein: CAISDKEGPNEKLFF.

The V and J genes are TRBV18 and TRBJ1-1; no definite D call. Germline CDR1 reads KGHSH; CDR2 reads LQKENI. Trimming left V 5 bases short and J 1 base short, with 11 bases between. There are 14 residues in the CDR3. The CDR3: CASSTVRGNTEAFF. The CDR3 DNA reads as TGTGCCAGCTCAACCGTCCGGGGGAACACTGAAGCTTTCTTT.

The V call is TRBV11-3, the J call TRBJ2-2; D perhaps matches TRBD1 (6 bases). The V and J ends lost 3 bases and 3 bases respectively, with 11 bases between them. This CDR3 comprises 15 residues. Germline V CDR1 and CDR2: SGHNT, YENEEA. DNA of the CDR3: TGTGCCAGCAGCTTGGGACACGCGGACACCGGGGAGCTGTTTTTT. It yields the protein CASSLGHADTGELFF.

The chain carries TRBV4-2 and TRBJ1-1, with D possibly TRBD1 on 6 matching bases. Per the germline V gene, CDR1 is LGHNA and CDR2 is YNFKEQ. The V gene lost 0 bases and the J gene lost 7 bases, with 9 bases spanning the gap. This CDR3 region has 13 residues. CDR3 DNA sequence: TGTGCCAGCAGCCAAGATACGACAGGTGAAGCTTTCTTT. Translating gives CASSQDTTGEAFF.